These T cell receptor beta chains were read from a single sample in a study of beta chain features in type 1 diabetes. Sequencing used immunoSEQ multiplex PCR; TCRdb keeps in-frame clones, though not all of them. Of 970,000 or so clones listed, roughly a sixth are singletons. What was sequenced was naive CD4+ T cells from blood. Receptor source: a woman under 30 in good health. Both conserved end residues are part of each CDR3. D genes are given only for firm matches. Clone size is not always given. Where it is, it says once, few, many or a class for expanded clones.

TRBJ2-7 | TRBV29-1 | NA | few | TGCAGCGTTGGTTCGCGACAGTCTAGGAAGCAGTACTTC | CSVGSRQSRKQYF
TRBJ2-3 | TRBV20-1 | NA | NA | TGCAGTGCTAGCTTCACAGATACGCAGTATTTT | CSASFTDTQYF
TRBJ1-2 | TRBV15 | NA | few | TGTGCCACCAGCAGAGATCCTGCAGATAACTATGGCTACACCTTC | CATSRDPADNYGYTF
TRBJ1-5 | TRBV9 | NA | few | TGTGCCAGCAGAGTACTTAGACAGGGCAATCAGCCCCAGCATTTT | CASRVLRQGNQPQHF
TRBJ2-3 | TRBV10-3 | TRBD2 | few | TGTGCCATCAGTGACCCTAGCGGGCGAACAGATACGCAGTATTTT | CAISDPSGRTDTQYF
TRBJ2-1 | TRBV18 | NA | NA | TGTGCCAGCTCGCGGGATCGAAGCTCCTACAATGAGCAGTTCTTC | CASSRDRSSYNEQFF
TRBJ2-3 | TRBV19 | NA | few | TGTGCCACCTCGCGGGGGCAATCGAGGGCAGATACGCAGTATTTT | CATSRGQSRADTQYF
TRBJ2-1 | TRBV4-3 | TRBD1 | NA | TGCGCCAGCAGCCAAGAGCCGGGACAGGGACAGTTCTTC | CASSQEPGQGQFF
TRBJ2-7 | TRBV13 | TRBD2 | few | TGTGCCAGCAGCTCAACTAGCGGGATTTCCTACGAGCAGTACTTC | CASSSTSGISYEQYF
TRBJ2-7 | TRBV7-8 | NA | NA | TGTGCCAGCAGCTTAGGGGCGGGGACACGGCGGGAGCAGTACTTC | CASSLGAGTRREQYF
TRBJ2-1 | TRBV28 | TRBD1 | NA | TGTGCCAGCAGTCCCGGGACAGGGCACTACAATGAGCAGTTCTTC | CASSPGTGHYNEQFF
TRBJ2-7 | TRBV6-5 | NA | few | TGTGCCAGCAGTTACTCGGTAAAGGGGACTCGCACGTACTTC | CASSYSVKGTRTYF
TRBJ2-2 | TRBV6-1 | TRBD2 | NA | TGTGCCAGTAGACTAGCTTCGTCCGGGGAGCTGTTTTTT | CASRLASSGELFF
TRBJ1-1 | TRBV6-5 | NA | few | TGTGCCAGCAGAAAGGGGAACACTGAAGCTTTCTTT | CASRKGNTEAFF
TRBJ2-5 | TRBV7-9 | NA | NA | TGTGCCAGCAGTTTTACTCATGAATATCGGGAGACCCAGTACTTC | CASSFTHEYRETQYF
TRBJ2-2 | TRBV14 | NA | many | TGTGCCAGCAGCCTTTCCTTCGCGGCGGAGCTGTTTTTT | CASSLSFAAELFF
TRBJ1-1 | TRBV11-2 | NA | few | TGTGCCAGCAGCCTAGGTCGTCCCACTGAAGCTTTCTTT | CASSLGRPTEAFF
TRBJ1-5 | TRBV6-5 | NA | few | TGTGCCAGCAGTCGACAGGGCAATCAGCCCCAGCATTTT | CASSRQGNQPQHF
TRBJ2-5 | TRBV6-5 | NA | NA | TGTGCCAGCAGTCGCCAAGAGACCCAGTACTTC | CASSRQETQYF
TRBJ2-3 | TRBV9 | NA | NA | TGTGCCAGCAGCCCCTACGCCCCTACTAGCACAGATACGCAGTATTTT | CASSPYAPTSTDTQYF
TRBJ2-5 | TRBV27 | NA | NA | TGTGCCAGCAGTTGGGTCGGGGGGCCAGAGACCCAGTACTTC | CASSWVGGPETQYF
TRBJ2-4 | TRBV6-1 | NA | NA | TGTGCCAGCAACAAAAGTCCGATGGTACTAAACATTCAGTACTTC | CASNKSPMVLNIQYF
TRBJ1-1 | TRBV29-1 | NA | few | TGCAGCGTTGTCAAGGGAAGTAACATGAACACTGAAGCTTTCTTT | CSVVKGSNMNTEAFF
TRBJ2-5 | TRBV7-8 | NA | NA | TGTGCCAGCAGCTTAGGGTCGGTGGAGACCCAGTACTTC | CASSLGSVETQYF
TRBJ1-5 | TRBV4-3 | NA | NA | TGCGCCAGCAGCCAAGAGGCAGGGGATAGCCAGCCCCAGCATTTT | CASSQEAGDSQPQHF
TRBJ2-6 | TRBV7-2 | TRBD2 | few | TGTGCCAGCAGCTTGCCAAGCGGGAGGACCTCTGGGGCCAACGTCCTGACTTTC | CASSLPSGRTSGANVLTF
TRBJ1-4 | TRBV2 | NA | NA | TGTGCCAGCAGTCACAGCGAAAAACTGTTTTTT | CASSHSEKLFF
TRBJ2-1 | TRBV28 | NA | NA | TGTGCCAGCAGTGCACAATACAATGAGCAGTTCTTC | CASSAQYNEQFF
TRBJ2-7 | TRBV18 | TRBD2 | few | TGTGCCAGCTCACCACGAGCGGGAGCAGGCTACGAGCAGTACTTC | CASSPRAGAGYEQYF
TRBJ2-1 | TRBV6-5 | TRBD2 | few | TGTGCCAGCAGTTATGGGAGGGGAGGGAATGAGCAGTTCTTC | CASSYGRGGNEQFF
TRBJ2-7 | TRBV7-2 | NA | NA | TGTGCCAGCAGCTTCCACAACGAGCAGTACTTC | CASSFHNEQYF
TRBJ2-1 | TRBV29-1 | TRBD1 | few | TGCAGCGTTGAAAACAGGGGAACCTACAATGAGCAGTTCTTC | CSVENRGTYNEQFF
TRBJ1-2 | TRBV6-5 | TRBD1 | NA | TGTGCCAGCAACCTATGGGACAGCTCCTATGGCTACACCTTC | CASNLWDSSYGYTF
TRBJ2-5 | TRBV2 | NA | NA | TGTGCCAGCCTTCTGGTTGTAGAGACCCAGTACTTC | CASLLVVETQYF
TRBJ1-5 | TRBV7-2 | NA | NA | TGTGCCAGCAGCTTAGATGGCAGGACTCAGCCCCAGCATTTT | CASSLDGRTQPQHF
TRBJ1-1 | TRBV18 | NA | NA | TGTGCCAGCTCACCAGAGCGAACATACACTGAAGCTTTCTTT | CASSPERTYTEAFF
TRBJ2-5 | TRBV19 | NA | NA | TGTGCCAGTAGTCTTAGACTAGTGGAGACCCAGTACTTC | CASSLRLVETQYF
TRBJ1-1 | TRBV5-1 | NA | NA | TGCGCCAGCAGGTCTCTCACGGCTGAAGCTTTCTTT | CASRSLTAEAFF
TRBJ2-3 | TRBV7-9 | NA | NA | TGTGCCAGCAGTCCCGGGACACCGAAAGGGCGTCGGGATACGCAGTATTTT | CASSPGTPKGRRDTQYF
TRBJ1-1 | TRBV28 | NA | few | TGTGCCAGCAGCCAAACAGGGAACACTGAAGCTTTCTTT | CASSQTGNTEAFF
TRBJ2-1 | TRBV28 | TRBD2 | NA | TGTGCCAGCATATCCCTAGCGGGAGCCAATGAGCAGTTCTTC | CASISLAGANEQFF
TRBJ2-1 | TRBV7-2 | TRBD2 | NA | TGTGCCAGCAGCTTCGCTAGCGGGAGAAACGGCAATGAGCAGTTCTTC | CASSFASGRNGNEQFF
TRBJ1-5 | TRBV25-1 | TRBD1 | few | TGTGCCAGCAGTGGACAGGGGGTTTATCAGCCCCAGCATTTT | CASSGQGVYQPQHF
TRBJ2-5 | TRBV5-1 | NA | few | TGCGCCAGCAGCGGGGCTCCGGGACGCCTACAAGAGACCCAGTACTTC | CASSGAPGRLQETQYF
TRBJ2-1 | TRBV5-1 | NA | NA | TGCGCCAGCAGTTCAGGGAGCTCCTACAATGAGCAGTTCTTC | CASSSGSSYNEQFF
TRBJ2-3 | TRBV5-4 | NA | NA | TGTGCCAGCAGCTTGGCCCAGCAGCCCTATACGCAGTATTTT | CASSLAQQPYTQYF
TRBJ2-5 | TRBV9 | NA | NA | TGTGCCAGCAGCGTAGGCGGGATCTCGGGGGAGCAGTACTTC | CASSVGGISGEQYF
TRBJ1-2 | TRBV18 | TRBD1 | few | TGTGCCAGCTCACAGGACAGGGAGACCTATGGCTACACCTTC | CASSQDRETYGYTF
TRBJ2-5 | TRBV28 | TRBD1 | once | TGTGCCAGCAGCACACGGGGACAGACCCAAGAGACCCAGTACTTC | CASSTRGQTQETQYF
TRBJ1-2 | TRBV27 | NA | NA | TGTGCCAGCAGTCCCGGGACCTATGGCTACACCTTC | CASSPGTYGYTF
TRBJ1-1 | TRBV18 | TRBD1 | NA | TGTGCCAGCTCAGGACAGGTAAACACTGAAGCTTTCTTT | CASSGQVNTEAFF
TRBJ2-7 | TRBV18 | NA | NA | TGTGCCAGCTCAGCTACAGGGTTCAACGAGCAGTACTTC | CASSATGFNEQYF
TRBJ1-4 | TRBV6-5 | NA | NA | TGTGCCAGCAGTTATTACGCGGAAAAACTGTTTTTT | CASSYYAEKLFF
TRBJ2-1 | TRBV27 | TRBD2 | few | TGTGCCAGCATCGGGGGGATCCACTACAATGAGCAGTTCTTC | CASIGGIHYNEQFF
TRBJ1-5 | TRBV6-5 | NA | few | TGTGCCAGCAGCAAAGATAGCAATCAGCCCCAGCATTTT | CASSKDSNQPQHF
TRBJ2-1 | TRBV9 | NA | few | TGTGCCAGCAGCGTAGCTACGGGTCGAACCGGGCTCAGTGAGCAGTTCTTC | CASSVATGRTGLSEQFF
TRBJ1-2 | TRBV10-3 | NA | NA | TGTGCCATCAGCGCTACAGGGAAGCATGGCTACACCTTC | CAISATGKHGYTF
TRBJ1-1 | TRBV20-1 | NA | NA | TGCAGTGCTAGTTTTTACGTTGAAGCTTTCTTT | CSASFYVEAFF
TRBJ2-3 | TRBV27 | NA | NA | TGTGCCAGCAGTCGGCAGGGAACCCTCACAGATACGCAGTATTTT | CASSRQGTLTDTQYF
TRBJ2-1 | TRBV7-8 | TRBD1 | few | TGTGCCAGCAGCCGGGGACAGTCCCTGTACAATGAGCAGTTCTTC | CASSRGQSLYNEQFF